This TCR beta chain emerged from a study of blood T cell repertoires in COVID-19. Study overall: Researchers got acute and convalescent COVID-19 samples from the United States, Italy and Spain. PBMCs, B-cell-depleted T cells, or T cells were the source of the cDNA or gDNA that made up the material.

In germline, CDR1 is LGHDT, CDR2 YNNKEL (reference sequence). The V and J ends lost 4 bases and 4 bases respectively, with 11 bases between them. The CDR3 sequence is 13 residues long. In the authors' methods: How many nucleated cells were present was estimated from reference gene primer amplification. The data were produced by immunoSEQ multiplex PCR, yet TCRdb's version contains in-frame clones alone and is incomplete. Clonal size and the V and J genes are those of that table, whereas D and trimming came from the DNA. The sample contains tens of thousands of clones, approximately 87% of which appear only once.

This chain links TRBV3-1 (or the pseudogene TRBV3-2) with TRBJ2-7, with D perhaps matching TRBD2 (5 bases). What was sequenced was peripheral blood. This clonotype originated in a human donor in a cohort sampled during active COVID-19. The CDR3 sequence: CASSPSRGYEQYF. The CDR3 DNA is TGTGCCAGCAGCCCCAGCCGGGGATACGAGCAGTACTTC.